One sample yielded the 16 T cell receptor beta chains listed below, sequenced in a study of blood T cells in healthy people across ages. With a J-beta primer mix and a sample-barcoded 5' primer, a second PCR ran about 6 to 11 cycles. From the 5' RACE reads, TCRdb called clonotypes with MiXCR, one entry per CDR3 protein. The sample records some 1.4 million distinct CDR3 sequences, 35% to 45% being singletons. Sequenced sample: blood. The receptors were gathered from a woman aged 18-30 years in good health.

V gene TRBV3-1 combines with J gene TRBJ2-5; D gene unclear. The closer fit of TRBJ2-7 to the DNA end suggests the J call may be wrong. The CDR3 covers 14 residues. Looked up from germline, CDR1 is LGHDT and CDR2 is YNNKEL (reference sequence). The CDR3 sequence: CASSRITKAYEQYF. The CDR3 nucleotides are TGTGCCAGCAGCCGAATAACTAAGGCCTACGAGCAGTACTTC.

This clonotype was found a few times. The chain is built from TRBV6-2 or TRBV6-3 and TRBJ2-4; 8 positions agree with TRBD2. The CDR3 has 14 amino acids. The germline V gene encodes CDR1 MNHEY and CDR2 SVGEGT. V lost 8 bases to trimming and J lost 13 bases; unmatched junction nucleotides: 16. The CDR3 is CASCPELAGQEQYF. CDR3 sequence (DNA): TGTGCCAGCTGCCCTGAGCTAGCGGGTCAAGAGCAGTACTTC.

This clonotype has only a few counts. V and J are TRBV5-1 and TRBJ2-1; 8 bases align to TRBD2. V lost 2 bases, J lost 7 bases, and 11 bases stayed unmatched. This CDR3 contains 16 residues. Germline V CDR1 and CDR2: SGHRS, YFSETQ. The CDR3 spells CASSFVELAGNNEQFF. The CDR3 DNA reads as TGCGCCAGCAGCTTCGTAGAGCTAGCGGGTAATAATGAGCAGTTCTTC.

The chain recombines TRBV6-1 with TRBJ1-2, with D possibly TRBD1 on 6 matching bases. Per germline, CDR1 MNHNS and CDR2 SASEGT. Trimming took 1 base from V and 7 from J, leaving 13 bases between them. The CDR3 consists of 14 residues. The CDR3 reads CASSEGGTTPGYTF. The CDR3 region has the DNA TGTGCCAGCAGTGAAGGGGGGACAACTCCTGGCTACACCTTC.

The chain joins TRBV19 to TRBJ2-3, with 8 bases fitting TRBD1. The CDR3 contains 14 residues. After removal of 6 bases from V and 8 bases from J, the junction contained 10 bases not matched to a gene. The germline gives CDR1 LNHDA, CDR2 SQIVND (reference sequence). The CDR3 region has the DNA TGTGCCAGTAGCCCTCGCGCAGGGGGCGGTACGCAGTATTTT. Its protein is CASSPRAGGGTQYF.

Details on this clonotype: At one boundary the junction diverges from the germline segment, which might be a read error. The chain has TRBV25-1 and TRBJ1-6, with D possibly matching TRBD1 (6 bases). The CDR3 sequence is 16 residues long. Per germline, CDR1 MGHDK and CDR2 SYGVNS. CDR3 in DNA: TGTGCCAGCAGGAGAGAGGACAGCTCCTTTAATTCACCCCTCCACTTT. As protein: CASRREDSSFNSPLHF.

This clonotype has more than one count but fewer than ten. This chain links TRBV6-2 or TRBV6-3 with TRBJ1-1, with D unresolved. V gave up 5 bases and J gave up 4 bases, with 11 bases separating them. CDR3 length: 13 residues. The germline V gene has CDR1 MNHEY and CDR2 SVGEGT. The CDR3 DNA reads as TGTGCCAGCAGTCCCGACCTGGGCACTGAAGCTTTCTTT. It is translated as CASSPDLGTEAFF.

The chain's CDR3 is CASRPGLSEKTQFF. The CDR3, as DNA: TGTGCCAGCAGACCGGGACTCTCAGAAAAGACCCAGTTCTTC. This chain connects TRBV6-5 to TRBJ2-5; TRBD2 is a possible D gene (6 bases). The J call may be incorrect, as the DNA end agrees better with TRBJ2-1. CDR1 and CDR2 (germline): MNHEY, SVGAGI. There are 14 residues in the CDR3.

This clonotype has only a few counts. J is TRBJ2-1 and V is TRBV20-1, with D maybe TRBD1 (6 bases). The CDR3 has 16 amino acids. V lost 2 bases and J lost 0, with 14 bases in between. Germline V gene data show CDR1 as DFQATT and CDR2 as SNEGSKA (reference sequence). Here the CDR3 reads CSARPNRVGSYNEQFF. For the CDR3, the DNA is TGCAGTGCTAGACCTAACAGGGTGGGCTCCTACAATGAGCAGTTCTTC.

The chain recombines TRBV5-1 with TRBJ1-4, with D possibly matching TRBD1 (6 bases). V gave up 4 bases and J gave up 11 bases, with 15 bases separating them. The CDR3 totals 13 residues. Germline V gives CDR1 SGHRS, CDR2 YFSETQ. The CDR3 bases are TGCGCCAGCAGCCCCGGGACAATCCGTAAACTGTTTTTT. Translation gives CASSPGTIRKLFF.

The chain employs TRBV7-2 and TRBJ1-2, with 8 bases aligning to TRBD1. The CDR3 has 13 residues. V gave up 9 bases and J gave up 6 bases; unmatched junction bases: 9. Germline V gene data show CDR1 as SGHTA and CDR2 as FQGNSA. CDR3 residues: CASQGQERDGYTF. Here the CDR3 DNA reads TGTGCCAGTCAGGGACAGGAGAGGGATGGCTACACCTTC.

The chain carries TRBV12-3 or TRBV12-4 and TRBJ1-5; unclear D gene. The CDR3 has 15 residues. V lost 1 base and J lost 6, with 13 bases in between. In DNA form, the CDR3 reads TGTGCCAGCAGTTTAGGGGAGGTAGTAGGTCAGCCCCAGCATTTT. Translating gives CASSLGEVVGQPQHF.

This clonotype has more than one count but fewer than ten. The chain uses TRBV24-1 and TRBJ2-7; the match to TRBD1 covers 7 bases. V shed 12 bases, J shed 3 bases, and the junction held 10 bases outside the gene matches. The length of the CDR3 is 13 residues. Germline loops: CDR1 KGHDR, CDR2 SFDVKD. The CDR3 DNA follows: TGTGCCCTCCTGGGGACAGAAGACTACGAGCAGTACTTC. Amino acids: CALLGTEDYEQYF.

The rearrangement uses TRBV10-3 and TRBJ2-2; 9 bases are a match to TRBD2. CDR1 and CDR2 from the germline V gene are ENHRY and SYGVKD. Trimming removed 5 bases from V and 0 bases from J; junction bases left unmatched: 1. The CDR3 is 15 residues long. The CDR3 sequence: CAISRTSANTGELFF. CDR3 coding DNA: TGTGCCATCAGTAGGACTAGCGCGAACACCGGGGAGCTGTTTTTT.

This chain joins TRBV20-1 and TRBJ2-3; D might be TRBD2 (7 bases). Germline CDR1 DFQATT, CDR2 SNEGSKA (reference sequence). The CDR3 covers 13 residues. CDR3 loop: CSRSGAGVDTQYF. The DNA for the CDR3 is TGCAGCCGCTCGGGGGCGGGGGTGGACACGCAGTATTTT.

The chain carries TRBV30 and TRBJ2-6; D perhaps matches TRBD2 (6 bases). Germline CDR1 is GTSNPN and CDR2 is SVGIG (reference sequence). The CDR3 runs to 16 residues. V was cut by 5 bases and J by 2 bases, with 16 bases left in between. CDR3 in DNA: TGTGCCTGGTTTCCTGGGGGGAGCACTGGGGCCAACGTCCTGACTTTC. This gives the protein CAWFPGGSTGANVLTF.